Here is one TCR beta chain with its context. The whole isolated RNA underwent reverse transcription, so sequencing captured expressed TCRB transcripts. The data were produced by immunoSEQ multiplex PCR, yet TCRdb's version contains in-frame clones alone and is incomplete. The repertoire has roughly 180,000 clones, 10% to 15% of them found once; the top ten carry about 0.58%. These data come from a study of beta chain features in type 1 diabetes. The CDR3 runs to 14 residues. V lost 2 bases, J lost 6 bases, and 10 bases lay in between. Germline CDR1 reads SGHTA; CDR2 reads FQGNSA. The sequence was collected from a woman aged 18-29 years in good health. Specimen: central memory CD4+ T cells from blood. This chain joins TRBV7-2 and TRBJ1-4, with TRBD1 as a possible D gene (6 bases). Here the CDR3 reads CASSLMGGHEKLFF. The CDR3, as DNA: TGTGCCAGCAGCTTAATGGGGGGGCATGAAAAACTGTTTTTT.